The 27 T cell receptor beta chains given below trace back to one sample, sequenced in a study of vaccination effects on CD4 cells after COVID-19. Prior to sequencing, the ViraFEST assay stimulated PBMC with viral peptide pools, which expanded the antigen-specific CD4+ T cells. Subsequent to a culture period of roughly 11 days, CD4+ T cells were isolated. As their vaccination, participants received two doses of either BNT162b2 or mRNA-1273. TCRdb keeps only in-frame clones here, not all; method: immunoSEQ multiplex PCR. Among under 20,000 clones listed, around 70% were seen once. No antigen has been assigned to these receptors. The sample in question was CD4+ T cells from PBMCs cultured with SARS-CoV-2 spike peptides, obtained after COVID-19 vaccination. The receptor source for this set is a human donor who received a COVID-19 vaccine.

The chain recombines TRBV12-5 with TRBJ2-6; D call uncertain. Germline assignment: CDR1 LGHNT and CDR2 FRNRAP. The CDR3 totals 13 residues. V shed 8 bases and J shed 0 bases, with 5 bases lying between them. The CDR3 DNA reads as TGTGCTAGTTGGGCCTCTGGGGCCAACGTCCTGACTTTC. Translating it yields CASWASGANVLTF.

The chain recombines TRBV3-1 (or the pseudogene TRBV3-2) with TRBJ1-2, with a weak D call TRBD1 (5 bases). The V gene's germline CDR1 is LGHDT and CDR2 YNNKEL (reference sequence). The CDR3 sequence is 14 residues long. V was shortened by 5 bases and J by 4 bases, with 14 bases between the two germline ends. CDR3 region: CASSKPGESYGYTF. The CDR3 DNA is TGTGCCAGCAGCAAACCGGGGGAGAGCTATGGCTACACCTTC.

The rearrangement links TRBV4-1 to TRBJ1-2, with a tentative D call TRBD1 (5 bases). This CDR3 contains 15 residues. The germline V gene encodes CDR1 MGHRA and CDR2 YSYEKL. V was trimmed by 4 bases and J by 2 bases, leaving 14 bases between them. The CDR3: CASSLRGTDNYGYTF. CDR3 coding DNA: TGCGCCAGCAGCCTACGGGGGACGGACAACTATGGCTACACCTTC.

The chain recombines TRBV5-1 with TRBJ1-2; D not resolved. V was cut by 6 bases and J by 3 bases, with 9 bases left in between. The CDR3 is made up of 12 amino acids. Germline assignment: CDR1 SGHRS and CDR2 YFSETQ. CDR3 sequence (DNA): TGCGCCAGCAAGACGGAGGACTATGGCTACACCTTC. It encodes CASKTEDYGYTF. Supplemented by reference TRBV5-1 and TRBJ1-2, the full variable domain reads KAGVTQTPRYLIKTRGQQVTLSCSPISGHRSVSWYQQTPGQGLQFLFEYFSETQRNKGNFPGRFSGRQFSNSRSEMNVSTLELGDSALYLCASKTEDYGYTFGSGTRLTVV.

The chain combines TRBV19 with TRBJ2-7, with D possibly matching TRBD1 (5 bases). V gave up 5 bases and J gave up 0 bases, with 17 bases separating them. This CDR3 has 16 amino acids. CDR1 is LNHDA, CDR2 SQIVND, per germline (reference sequence). Written as DNA, the CDR3 is TGTGCCAGTAGTGTGACAGCCACCTCCCCCTCCTACGAGCAGTACTTC. As protein: CASSVTATSPSYEQYF. Based on the CDR3 plus reference TRBV19 and TRBJ2-7, the full variable domain is DGGITQSPKYLFRKEGQNVTLSCEQNLNHDAMYWYRQDPGQGLRLIYYSQIVNDFQKGDIAEGYSVSREKKESFPLTVTSAQKNPTAFYLCASSVTATSPSYEQYFGPGTRLTVT.

This clone is labeled as medium-sized (0.01 to 0.1%). The chain uses TRBV12-5 and TRBJ1-2, with D unclear. V shed 6 bases and J shed 5 bases, with 16 bases lying between them. The CDR3 has 14 amino acids. From germline, CDR1 is LGHNT and CDR2 FRNRAP. This CDR3 reads CASGKEGSLYGYTF. Here the CDR3 DNA reads TGTGCTAGTGGAAAGGAGGGATCCTTGTATGGCTACACCTTC. The entire variable domain, with the rest obtained from reference TRBV12-5 and TRBJ1-2, is as follows: DARVTQTPRHKVTEMGQEVTMRCQPILGHNTVFWYRQTMMQGLELLAYFRNRAPLDDSGMPKDRFSAEMPDATLATLKIQPSEPRDSAVYFCASGKEGSLYGYTFGSGTRLTVV.

The chain couples TRBV21-1 to TRBJ1-4; the table's D call TRBD1 went unverified against the DNA. TRBV21-1 counts as a pseudogene. The CDR3 consists of 13 residues. This CDR3 reads CASPGQGDEKLFF. Written as DNA, the CDR3 is TGTGCCAGCCCGGGACAGGGGGATGAAAAACTGTTTTTT.

The chain is built from TRBV30 and TRBJ1-1, with unresolved D. With 1 base removed from V and 0 bases from J, the gap between germline ends came to 6 bases. This CDR3 comprises 13 residues. Per germline, CDR1 GTSNPN and CDR2 SVGIG (reference sequence). The CDR3 nucleotides are TGTGCCTGGAGTGGGCTGCTGAACACTGAAGCTTTCTTT. As protein: CAWSGLLNTEAFF.

This clone is labeled as medium-sized. The rearrangement links TRBV30 to TRBJ1-5, with a tentative D call TRBD1 (6 bases). Germline values: CDR1 GTSNPN, CDR2 SVGIG (reference sequence). This CDR3 spans 12 amino acids. With 1 base removed from V and 6 bases from J, the gap between germline ends came to 7 bases. CDR3 loop: CAWSGRGQPQHF. The CDR3 DNA reads TGTGCCTGGAGTGGCAGGGGTCAGCCCCAGCATTTT.

V and J are TRBV3-1 (or the pseudogene TRBV3-2) and TRBJ1-1; maybe TRBD1 (6 bases). Germline assignment: CDR1 LGHDT and CDR2 YNNKEL (reference sequence). The CDR3 consists of 14 residues. V gave up 3 bases and J gave up 1 base, with 9 bases separating them. CDR3 amino acids: CASSQRTANTEAFF. The CDR3 nucleotides read TGTGCCAGCAGCCAGAGGACAGCGAACACTGAAGCTTTCTTT.

V is TRBV28 and J is TRBJ2-1; TRBD2 might be the D (6 bases). Germline V gene lookup returns CDR1 MDHEN and CDR2 SYDVKM. The CDR3 contains 21 residues. Trimming removed 4 bases at V and 0 bases at J, with 28 bases between. The CDR3 DNA is TGTGCCAGCAGTTCTCGGCGAGGGCATCGAGGGACTCCAAACTCCTACAATGAGCAGTTCTTC. Residues: CASSSRRGHRGTPNSYNEQFF.

The chain has TRBV11-2 and TRBJ2-4; 7 bases align to TRBD2. Trimming at V came to 5 bases and at J to 9 bases, leaving 7 bases not matched to a gene. The germline gives CDR1 SGHAT, CDR2 FQNNGV. The CDR3 covers 13 residues. CDR3 residues: CASSPPGGGIQYF. CDR3 sequence (DNA): TGTGCCAGCAGCCCGCCGGGAGGCGGCATTCAGTACTTC. The entire variable domain, with the rest obtained from reference TRBV11-2 and TRBJ2-4, is as follows: EAGVAQSPRYKIIEKRQSVAFWCNPISGHATLYWYQQILGQGPKLLIQFQNNGVVDDSQLPKDRFSAERLKGVDSTLKIQPAKLEDSAVYLCASSPPGGGIQYFGAGTRLSVL.

Here the CDR3 DNA reads TGTGCCAGCACGGTACCGGGAACAGTGATTTACGAGCAGTACTTC. It encodes CASTVPGTVIYEQYF. The chain is built from TRBV6-4 and TRBJ2-7, with D possibly TRBD2 on 5 matching bases. CDR1 and CDR2 from the germline V gene are MRHNA and SNTAGT. The CDR3 has 15 residues. The ends were cut back, 7 bases at V and 4 bases at J, with 20 bases in the middle.

This clone was seen a few times. The rearrangement links TRBV4-1 to TRBJ1-6; D is unresolved. Per germline, CDR1 MGHRA and CDR2 YSYEKL. The CDR3 extends over 15 amino acids. Trimming pared 0 bases from V and 6 bases from J, leaving 9 bases between. The chain's CDR3 is CASSQEGFANSPLHF. CDR3 nucleotides: TGCGCCAGCAGCCAAGAGGGGTTCGCTAATTCACCCCTCCACTTT.

This rearrangement joins TRBV6-1 to TRBJ2-7; D gene ambiguous. V was cut by 3 bases and J by 1 base, with 13 bases left in between. Germline V gives CDR1 MNHNS, CDR2 SASEGT. This CDR3 contains 15 residues. CDR3 bases: TGTGCCAGCAGTGATCCCGATGGCCCTTCCTACGAGCAGTACTTC. Translation: CASSDPDGPSYEQYF.

This chain links TRBV7-9 with TRBJ2-1; D is unresolved. The CDR3 consists of 16 residues. V was clipped by 5 bases and J by 2 bases, with 16 bases between them. Germline CDR1 SEHNR, CDR2 FQNEAQ (reference sequence). CDR3 bases: TGTGCCAGCAGCCCCGGCATGCGCGCGGCCTACAATGAGCAGTTCTTC. It specifies CASSPGMRAAYNEQFF.

The V and J genes are TRBV11-3 and TRBJ2-6, with TRBD1 matching over 12 bases. The CDR3 loop spans 18 amino acids. Germline V gene sequence: CDR1 SGHNT, CDR2 YENEEA. The V segment lost 4 bases and the J segment 4 bases; nucleotides outside the gene matches: 8. The CDR3 protein is CASSSTGTGGAGANVLTF. For the CDR3, the DNA is TGTGCCAGCAGCTCAACCGGGACAGGGGGCGCCGGGGCCAACGTCCTGACTTTC.

This clone was seen once. The rearrangement joins TRBV7-2 to TRBJ1-5; D is possibly TRBD1 (6 bases). Trimming took 1 base from V and 3 from J, leaving 10 bases between them. The CDR3 covers 15 residues. From germline, CDR1 is SGHTA and CDR2 FQGNSA. The CDR3 loop reads CASSLDRVVNQPQHF. As DNA, the CDR3 is TGTGCCAGCAGCTTAGACAGGGTAGTCAATCAGCCCCAGCATTTT.

J is TRBJ2-1 and V is TRBV2, with 7 bases fitting TRBD1. Germline lookup yields CDR1 SNHLY and CDR2 FYNNEI. The CDR3 covers 14 residues. The trim removed 6 bases at V and 9 bases at J, leaving 11 bases unmatched. As DNA, the CDR3 is TGTGCCAGCAGGTTTCGACAGGGAACGGGTGAGCAGTTCTTC. Translating gives CASRFRQGTGEQFF. The full variable domain, completed using reference TRBV2 and TRBJ2-1, is EPEVTQTPSHQVTQMGQEVILRCVPISNHLYFYWYRQILGQKVEFLVSFYNNEISEKSEIFDDQFSVERPDGSNFTLKIRSTKLEDSAMYFCASRFRQGTGEQFFGPGTRLTVL.

The chain recombines TRBV18 with TRBJ1-1, with 7 bases aligning to TRBD1. CDR3 length equals 14 residues. Germline values: CDR1 KGHSH, CDR2 LQKENI. J was trimmed by 1 base and V by 5 bases; bases with no gene match: 4. The CDR3 loop is CASSSSGGNTEAFF. CDR3 sequence (DNA): TGTGCCAGCTCATCTTCAGGGGGGAACACTGAAGCTTTCTTT.

The V call is TRBV9, the J call TRBJ2-1, with D tentatively TRBD1 (6 bases). V lost 3 bases, J lost 6 bases, and 13 bases lay in between. Germline V gene sequence: CDR1 SGDLS, CDR2 YYNGEE. The CDR3 spans 14 residues. The CDR3: CASSGGQFPNEQFF. CDR3 nucleotide sequence: TGTGCCAGCAGCGGAGGACAGTTCCCCAATGAGCAGTTCTTC.

This sequence joins TRBV5-4 and TRBJ1-1; TRBD1 agrees at 11 bases. The junction had 5 bases not matched to a gene; V was cut back by 3 bases and J by 4 bases. The CDR3 has 15 residues. Germline CDR1 and CDR2: SGHNT and YYREEE (reference sequence). The CDR3 here is CASSSRGTGGTEAFF. Here the CDR3 DNA reads TGTGCCAGCAGCTCAAGGGGGACAGGGGGCACTGAAGCTTTCTTT.

The chain has TRBV19 and TRBJ1-5; D might be TRBD1 (6 bases). The CDR3 covers 17 residues. The germline V gene encodes CDR1 LNHDA and CDR2 SQIVND (reference sequence). The germline V and J ends were trimmed by 7 bases and 2 bases, with 21 bases remaining between them. CDR3 region: CASTRTLQGGGNQPQHF. The DNA of the CDR3 is TGTGCCAGTACCCGGACCCTCCAAGGGGGGGGCAATCAGCCCCAGCATTTT.

CDR3 sequence reads: CASTQGRGRFDNEQFF. The CDR3 nucleotides read TGTGCCAGCACCCAGGGCAGGGGAAGGTTTGACAATGAGCAGTTCTTC. The V gene is TRBV27, the J gene TRBJ2-1, with D possibly TRBD1 on 6 matching bases. V lost 7 bases and J 5 bases, leaving 21 bases between the germline ends. Germline CDR1 reads MNHEY; CDR2 reads SMNVEV (reference sequence). The CDR3 spans 16 residues.

V and J are TRBV5-1 and TRBJ1-1, with TRBD1 matching over 8 bases. Per the germline V gene, CDR1 is SGHRS and CDR2 is YFSETQ. There are 15 residues in the CDR3. V was clipped by 3 bases and J by 1 base; unmatched bases: 5. The chain's CDR3 is CASSWTGIGNTEAFF. The CDR3 DNA is TGCGCCAGCAGCTGGACAGGGATCGGGAACACTGAAGCTTTCTTT.

This chain links TRBV9 with TRBJ1-2; 8 bases map to TRBD1. Germline trimming cut 4 bases from V and 5 bases from J; bases unmatched to any gene: 7. Germline CDR1 reads SGDLS; CDR2 reads YYNGEE. This CDR3 is built from 14 residues. The CDR3 loop reads CASSTNDRGYGYTF. CDR3 DNA: TGTGCCAGCAGCACTAACGACAGGGGATATGGCTACACCTTC. The entire variable domain, with the rest obtained from reference TRBV9 and TRBJ1-2, is as follows: DSGVTQTPKHLITATGQRVTLRCSPRSGDLSVYWYQQSLDQGLQFLIQYYNGEERAKGNILERFSAQQFPDLHSELNLSSLELGDSALYFCASSTNDRGYGYTFGSGTRLTVV.

This clone was counted a few times. The identical CDR3 is also encoded by other nucleotide sequences in the sample. V and J are TRBV7-2 and TRBJ1-4, with D unresolved. This CDR3 is 13 amino acids long. Trimming took off 1 base at V and 4 bases at J, with 4 bases between the two ends. Germline V CDR1 and CDR2: SGHTA, FQGNSA. For the CDR3, the DNA is TGTGCCAGCAGCTTAGAACTTAATGAAAAACTGTTTTTT. As protein: CASSLELNEKLFF.